This T cell receptor (beta chain) is from a study of blood T cells in healthy people across ages. Points from the study as a whole: Any conclusive comparison of naive versus antigen-experienced cells was prevented by using unsorted PBMCs. Diversity estimates from one million T cells were considered underestimates. A roughly linear fall in TCR beta diversity per million T cells was seen with increasing age.

Germline values: CDR1 LGHDT, CDR2 YNNKEL (reference sequence). This CDR3 is 15 amino acids long. V gave up 3 bases and J gave up 5 bases, with 17 bases separating them. This clonotype was seen only a few times. Its target is not known. It was with a sample-barcoded 5' primer and a J-beta primer mix that a second PCR of about 7 to 12 cycles was run. TCRdb processed the 5' RACE reads anew with MiXCR; each CDR3 protein has one entry. The sample has around 710,000 distinct CDR3 sequences; about 40% are singletons. Specimen: blood. The gene calls are TRBV3-1 and TRBJ2-7, with D possibly being TRBD2 (7 bases). The origin of this receptor is a woman aged 60-75 years in good health. CDR3 residues: CASSHFGGGLNEQYF. The DNA of the CDR3 is TGTGCCAGCAGCCACTTCGGCGGGGGCCTCAACGAGCAGTACTTC.